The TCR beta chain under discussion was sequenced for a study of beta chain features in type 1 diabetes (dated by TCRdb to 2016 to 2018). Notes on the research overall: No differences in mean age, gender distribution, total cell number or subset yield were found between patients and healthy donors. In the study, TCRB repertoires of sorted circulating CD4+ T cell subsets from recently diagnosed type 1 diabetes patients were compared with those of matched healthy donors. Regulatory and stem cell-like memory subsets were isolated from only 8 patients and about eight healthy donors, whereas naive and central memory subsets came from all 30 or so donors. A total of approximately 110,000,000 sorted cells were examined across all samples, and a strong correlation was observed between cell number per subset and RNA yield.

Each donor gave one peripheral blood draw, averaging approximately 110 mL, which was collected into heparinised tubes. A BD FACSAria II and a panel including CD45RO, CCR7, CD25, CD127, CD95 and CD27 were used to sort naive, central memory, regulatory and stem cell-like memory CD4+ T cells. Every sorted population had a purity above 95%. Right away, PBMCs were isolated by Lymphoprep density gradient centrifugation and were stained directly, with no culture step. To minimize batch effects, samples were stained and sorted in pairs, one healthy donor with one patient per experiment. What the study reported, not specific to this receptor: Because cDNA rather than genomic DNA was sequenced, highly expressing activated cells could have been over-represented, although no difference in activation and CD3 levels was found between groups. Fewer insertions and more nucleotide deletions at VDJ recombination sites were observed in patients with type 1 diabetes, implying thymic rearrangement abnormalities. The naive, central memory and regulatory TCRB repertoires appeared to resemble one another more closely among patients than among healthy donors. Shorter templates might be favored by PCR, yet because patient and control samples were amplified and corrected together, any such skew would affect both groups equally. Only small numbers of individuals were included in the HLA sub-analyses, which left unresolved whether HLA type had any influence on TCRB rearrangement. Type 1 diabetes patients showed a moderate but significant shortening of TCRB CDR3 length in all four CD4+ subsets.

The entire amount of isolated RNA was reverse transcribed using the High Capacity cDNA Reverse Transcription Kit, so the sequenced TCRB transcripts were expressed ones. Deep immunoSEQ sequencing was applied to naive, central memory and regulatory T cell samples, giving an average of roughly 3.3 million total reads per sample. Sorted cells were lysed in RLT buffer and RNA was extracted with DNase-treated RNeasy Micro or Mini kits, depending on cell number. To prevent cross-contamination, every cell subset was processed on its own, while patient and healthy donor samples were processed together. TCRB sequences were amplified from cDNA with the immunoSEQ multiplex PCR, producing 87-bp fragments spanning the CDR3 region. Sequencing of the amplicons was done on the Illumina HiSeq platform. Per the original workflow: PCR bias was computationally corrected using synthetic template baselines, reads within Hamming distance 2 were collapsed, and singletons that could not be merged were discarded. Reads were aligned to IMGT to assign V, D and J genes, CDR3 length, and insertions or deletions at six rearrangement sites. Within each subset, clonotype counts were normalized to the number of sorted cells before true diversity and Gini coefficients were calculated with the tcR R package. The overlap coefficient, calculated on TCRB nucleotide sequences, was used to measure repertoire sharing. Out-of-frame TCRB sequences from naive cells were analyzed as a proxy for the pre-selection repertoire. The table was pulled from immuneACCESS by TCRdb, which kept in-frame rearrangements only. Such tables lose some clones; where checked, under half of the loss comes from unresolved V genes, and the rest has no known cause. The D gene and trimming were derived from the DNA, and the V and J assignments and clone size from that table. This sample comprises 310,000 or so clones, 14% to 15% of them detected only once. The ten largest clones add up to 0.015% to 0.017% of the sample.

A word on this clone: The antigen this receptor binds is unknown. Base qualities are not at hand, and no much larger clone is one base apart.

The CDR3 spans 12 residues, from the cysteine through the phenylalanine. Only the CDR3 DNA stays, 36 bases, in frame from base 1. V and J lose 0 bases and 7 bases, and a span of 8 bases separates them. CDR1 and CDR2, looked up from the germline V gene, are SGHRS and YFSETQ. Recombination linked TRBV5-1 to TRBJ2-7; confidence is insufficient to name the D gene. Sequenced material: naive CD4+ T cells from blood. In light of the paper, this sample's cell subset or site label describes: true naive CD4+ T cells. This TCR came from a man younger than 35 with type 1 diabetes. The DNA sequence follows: TGCGCCAGCAGCTTGGCCTTCGGGGAGCAGTACTTC. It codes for CASSLAFGEQYF. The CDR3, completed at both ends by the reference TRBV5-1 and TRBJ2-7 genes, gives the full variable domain KAGVTQTPRYLIKTRGQQVTLSCSPISGHRSVSWYQQTPGQGLQFLFEYFSETQRNKGNFPGRFSGRQFSNSRSEMNVSTLELGDSALYLCASSLAFGEQYFGPGTRLTVT.